The entry that follows covers one T cell receptor beta chain sequence. The antigen remains unidentified. The PCR used 60 Vbeta and 13 Jbeta primers. Profiled with immunoSEQ multiplex PCR; TCRdb holds only in-frame clones, not every one. The data show over 150,000 clones, with about three quarters seen just once and 2.8% held by the top ten. This record comes from a study of cytomegalovirus exposure and HLA in healthy donors. This CDR3 is 14 amino acids long. Germline V CDR1 and CDR2: SEHNR, FQNEAQ (reference sequence). V shed 1 base and J 2 bases; nucleotides not matched to a gene: 2. Study-wide results and caveats: Researchers reported that three CMV-associated chains were confirmed in vitro as CMV antigen-specific.

The study sampled nominally healthy donors, though unrecorded immune exposures were likely. The receptor comes from a young woman in good health and CMV-seronegative. The chain combines TRBV7-9 with TRBJ2-7; 7 nucleotides match TRBD1. The material sequenced was PBMCs. CDR3 residues: CASSLGTGPYEQYF. The CDR3 bases are TGTGCCAGCAGCTTAGGGACAGGCCCCTACGAGCAGTACTTC.